The rows below give T cell receptor beta chains drawn from one sample of a study of PD-1 blockade in classical Hodgkin lymphoma. Sequencing was performed with immunoSEQ multiplex PCR; in TCRdb, only in-frame clones are kept and a portion is missing. The sample yields roughly 16,000 clones, roughly 80% seen once. Here the sequenced sample was peripheral blood mononuclear cells (PBMCs), taken before the second cycle of nivolumab. Every receptor here comes from a human donor with classical Hodgkin lymphoma. The CDR3 runs from the conserved cysteine through the conserved F or W. A D gene is named only where the DNA matches it firmly. Expanded clones get a size class; other rows say once, few or many, or leave the size out.

few	-	TRBV9	TRBJ2-3	TGTGCCAGCAGTGATACCTTAGCGGTCAGGGGGGATACGCAGTATTTT	CASSDTLAVRGDTQYF
-	-	TRBV5-5	TRBJ1-6	TGTGCCAGCAGCACGGACAGAGATTCACCCCTCCACTTT	CASSTDRDSPLHF
-	TRBD1	TRBV5-1	TRBJ1-1	TGCGCCAGCAAGACGACAGGGGGCTCTGAAGCTTTCTTT	CASKTTGGSEAFF
-	TRBD1	TRBV5-1	TRBJ1-1	TGCGCCAGCAGCTATGGGACAGGGAGCACTGAAGCTTTCTTT	CASSYGTGSTEAFF
-	TRBD2	TRBV7-6	TRBJ2-3	TGTGCCAGCAGCCCCCGGGTAGCGGGCGATACGCAGTATTTT	CASSPRVAGDTQYF
-	TRBD1	TRBV5-1	TRBJ1-3	TGCGCCAGCAGCTCAGACAGGGCCGCCGGAAACACCATATATTTT	CASSSDRAAGNTIYF
-	TRBD2	TRBV7-2	TRBJ2-3	TGTGCCAGCAGCTTAGGTAGCGGGGCCTACACAGATACGCAGTATTTT	CASSLGSGAYTDTQYF
-	-	TRBV7-9	TRBJ2-7	TGTGCCAGCAGCCACCCCTGGGGTGGGGCCACGTTC	CASSHPWGGATF
-	-	TRBV19	TRBJ2-6	TGTGCCAGTAGTATAGGGACACCTTCTGGGGCCAACGTCCTGACTTTC	CASSIGTPSGANVLTF
few	TRBD2	TRBV30	TRBJ2-5	TGTGCCTGGGACGGCGGGGGGGAGACCCAGTACTTC	CAWDGGGETQYF
-	-	TRBV27	TRBJ2-7	TGTGCCAGCAGTCCTCGGACAATCTCCTACGAGCAGTACTTC	CASSPRTISYEQYF
-	TRBD1	TRBV4-1	TRBJ1-2	TGCGCCAGCAGCCACCTTGGCCGGGGGACAGGTGCCTACTTC	CASSHLGRGTGAYF
-	-	TRBV5-6	TRBJ2-5	TGTGCCAGCAGCTTACCCATGGGGTATCAAGAGACCCAGTACTTC	CASSLPMGYQETQYF
-	TRBD2	TRBV7-8	TRBJ2-5	TGTGCCAGCAGCTTAGGTGGCGCAGCGGGGGGGCTCGAGACCCAGTACTTC	CASSLGGAAGGLETQYF
-	-	TRBV6-1	TRBJ1-1	TGTGCCAGCAGTGAACTTCGGGGTGCTGAAGCTTTCTTT	CASSELRGAEAFF
-	-	TRBV19	TRBJ1-1	TGTGCCAGTAGTTTACAGGGAGGCACTGAAGCTTTCTTT	CASSLQGGTEAFF
-	-	TRBV19	TRBJ1-1	TGTGCCAGTAGTATAGATCTGGAGGGCCGAAGGGACACTGAAGCTTTCTTT	CASSIDLEGRRDTEAFF
-	-	TRBV2	TRBJ2-1	TGTGCCAGCAGCCCCGACACAAATGAGCAGTTCTTC	CASSPDTNEQFF
-	-	TRBV29-1	TRBJ2-5	TGCAGCGTTTCCCCAGGACAAGAGACCCAGTACTTC	CSVSPGQETQYF
-	-	TRBV19	TRBJ1-4	TGTGCCAGTAGTATGGGACTTGGGGTCACTAATGAAAAACTGTTTTTT	CASSMGLGVTNEKLFF